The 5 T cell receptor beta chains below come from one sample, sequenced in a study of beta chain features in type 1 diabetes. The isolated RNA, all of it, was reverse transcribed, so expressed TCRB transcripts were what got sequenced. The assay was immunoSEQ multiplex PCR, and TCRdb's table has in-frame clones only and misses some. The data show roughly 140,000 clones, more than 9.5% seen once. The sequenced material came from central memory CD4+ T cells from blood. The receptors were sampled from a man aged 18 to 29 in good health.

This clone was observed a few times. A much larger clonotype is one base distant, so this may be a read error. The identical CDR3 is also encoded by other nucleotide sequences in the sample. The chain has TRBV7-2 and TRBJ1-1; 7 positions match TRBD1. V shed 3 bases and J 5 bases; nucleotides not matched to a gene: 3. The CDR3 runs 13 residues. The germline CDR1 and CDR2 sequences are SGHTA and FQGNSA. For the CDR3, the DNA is TGTGCCAGCAGCTTGGGACAGAGGACTGAAGCTTTCTTT. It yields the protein CASSLGQRTEAFF.

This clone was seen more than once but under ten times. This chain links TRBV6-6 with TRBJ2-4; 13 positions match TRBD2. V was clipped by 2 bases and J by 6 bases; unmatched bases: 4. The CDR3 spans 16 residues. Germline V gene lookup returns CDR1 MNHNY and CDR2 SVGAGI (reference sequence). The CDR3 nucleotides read TGTGCCAGCAGTTACGGACTAGCGGGAGATGGAAACATTCAGTACTTC. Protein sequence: CASSYGLAGDGNIQYF.

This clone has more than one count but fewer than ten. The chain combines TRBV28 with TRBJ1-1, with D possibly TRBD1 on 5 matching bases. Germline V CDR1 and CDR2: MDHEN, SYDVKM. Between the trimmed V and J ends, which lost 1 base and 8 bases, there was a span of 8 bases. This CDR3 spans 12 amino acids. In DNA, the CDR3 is TGTGCCAGCAGTTTATCGGGGCTCGAAGCTTTCTTT. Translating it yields CASSLSGLEAFF.

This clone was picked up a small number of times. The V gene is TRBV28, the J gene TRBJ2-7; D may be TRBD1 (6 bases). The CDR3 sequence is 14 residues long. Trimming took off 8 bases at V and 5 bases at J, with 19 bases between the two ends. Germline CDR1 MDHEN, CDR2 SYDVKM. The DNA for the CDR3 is TGTGCCAGCTCCCCCCCGGCAGGGGCTGACGAGCAGTACTTC. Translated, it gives CASSPPAGADEQYF.

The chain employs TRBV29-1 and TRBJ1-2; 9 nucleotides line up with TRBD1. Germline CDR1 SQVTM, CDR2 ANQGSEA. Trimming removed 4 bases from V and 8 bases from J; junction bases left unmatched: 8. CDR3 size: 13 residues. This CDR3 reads CSVASGTGNGYTF. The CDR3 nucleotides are TGCAGCGTTGCTTCCGGGACAGGGAACGGCTACACCTTC.